A selection of T cell receptor beta chains follows, all from one sample in a study of T cell repertoires in cytomegalovirus infection. Via MiXCR, TCRdb re-called the reads, giving one row per CDR3 protein. The sample consists of approximately 500,000 distinct CDR3 sequences, 16% of them appearing once. Specimen: CD8+ T cells from PBMCs. The receptors shown here come from a human donor in good health (CMV status not recorded). Some clones in this sample may be carry-over from other donors' samples. CDR3s include the opening cysteine and the closing phenylalanine or tryptophan. The D gene is left open where the match is weak. Not every row has a clone size; where given, it reads once, few, many or a size class.

>TRBV27|TRBD1|few|TRBJ2-7
CASSYTGVSYEQYF
TGTGCCAGCAGTTACACAGGGGTCTCCTACGAGCAGTACTTC
>TRBV6-6|NA|NA|TRBJ2-2
CASSYGSGYTTGELFF
TGTGCCAGCAGTTACGGGAGCGGCTATACCACCGGGGAGCTGTTTTTT
>TRBV6-1|NA|many|TRBJ1-4
CASSAPDSKLFF
TGTGCCAGCAGCGCCCCGGATTCAAAACTGTTTTTT
>TRBV27|TRBD2|NA|TRBJ2-1
CASRLAGGPVNEQFF
TGTGCCAGCAGACTAGCGGGAGGGCCGGTGAATGAGCAGTTCTTC
>TRBV6-1|NA|NA|TRBJ2-3
CASSDADSTDTQYF
TGTGCCAGCAGTGATGCGGATAGCACAGATACGCAGTATTTT
>TRBV27|NA|NA|TRBJ2-1
CASRDTALRDPRSNEQFF
TGTGCCAGCAGAGATACCGCGCTCCGGGACCCGCGATCGAATGAGCAGTTCTTC
>TRBV7-9|TRBD1|many|TRBJ2-1
CASSLPGQAIHEQFF
TGTGCCAGCTCCCTACCGGGACAGGCGATCCATGAGCAGTTCTTC
>TRBV19|NA|many|TRBJ2-5
CASSLDTEGETQYF
TGTGCCAGTAGTCTGGACACGGAAGGGGAGACCCAGTACTTC
>TRBV3-1|NA|few|TRBJ2-4
CASSTRDTGANIQYF
TGTGCCAGCAGCACCCGGGACACTGGGGCTAACATTCAGTACTTC
>TRBV6-1|NA|NA|TRBJ2-6
CASSERVTLSTTF
TGTGCCAGCAGTGAAAGAGTAACCCTTTCGACTACTTTC
>TRBV7-9|NA|many|TRBJ1-5
CASSSVGSNQPQHF
TGTGCCAGCAGCTCCGTTGGGTCCAATCAGCCCCAGCATTTT
>TRBV12-3/TRBV12-4|NA|many|TRBJ2-2
CASSFRATGYYTGELFF
TGTGCCAGCAGTTTCAGAGCGACAGGTTACTACACCGGGGAGCTGTTTTTT
>TRBV27|TRBD1|few|TRBJ2-7
CASSDRAIYEQYF
TGTGCCAGCAGCGACAGGGCAATCTACGAGCAGTACTTC
>TRBV6-6|NA|NA|TRBJ2-3
CASSYPLANTDTQYF
TGTGCCAGCAGTTACCCCCTAGCCAACACAGATACGCAGTATTTT
>TRBV27|TRBD2|few|TRBJ2-5
CASSLLAPGGSETQYF
TGTGCCAGCAGTTTATTGGCCCCGGGGGGTTCGGAGACCCAGTACTTC
>TRBV11-2|NA|many|TRBJ2-7
CASSLKPGGHEQYF
TGTGCCAGCAGCTTAAAGCCCGGGGGACACGAGCAGTACTTC
>TRBV11-3|NA|NA|TRBJ2-5
CASSLRGDGETQYF
TGTGCCAGCAGCTTAAGAGGGGACGGGGAGACCCAGTACTTC
>TRBV20-1|TRBD1|NA|TRBJ1-2
CSARGDSNYGYTF
TGCAGTGCTAGAGGGGACAGCAACTATGGCTACACCTTC
>TRBV20-1|TRBD2|few|TRBJ2-7
CSARKSGRKNEQYF
TGCAGTGCCCGTAAGAGCGGGAGGAAGAACGAGCAGTACTTC
>TRBV29-1|TRBD2|many|TRBJ2-7
CSVESSGSSYEQYF
TGCAGCGTTGAATCCAGCGGGAGCTCCTACGAGCAGTACTTC
>TRBV4-2|NA|few|TRBJ1-3
CASSLERSLSGNTIYF
TGTGCCAGCAGCTTGGAACGGAGCCTCTCTGGAAACACCATATATTTT
>TRBV23-1|NA|NA|TRBJ1-1
CASSHSAGAFF
TGCGCCAGCAGTCACTCAGCAGGGGCTTTCTTT
>TRBV11-2|TRBD1|few|TRBJ2-3
CASSQRGQSTDTQYF
TGTGCCAGCAGCCAAAGGGGGCAAAGCACAGATACGCAGTATTTT
>TRBV25-1|NA|NA|TRBJ1-2
CASSGYLGTDGHSNYGYTF
TGTGCCAGCAGTGGGTACCTTGGGACGGATGGACATAGCAACTATGGCTACACCTTC
>TRBV7-8|TRBD1|many|TRBJ2-3
CASSSHRQGGHTDTQYF
TGTGCCAGCAGCTCCCATCGACAGGGCGGACACACAGATACGCAGTATTTT
>TRBV7-8|TRBD1|many|TRBJ1-5
CASSLEARTGVYLDNSNQPQHF
TGTGCCAGCAGCTTGGAAGCCCGGACAGGGGTATATTTGGACAATAGCAATCAGCCCCAGCATTTT
>TRBV7-9|TRBD2|NA|TRBJ2-7
CASSPLTGTSGALSYEQYF
TGTGCCAGCAGCCCCCTTACCGGGACTAGCGGGGCCCTCTCCTACGAGCAGTACTTC
>TRBV15|NA|NA|TRBJ2-1
CATSRDRSDDEQFF
TGTGCCACCAGCAGAGATCGCAGCGACGATGAGCAGTTCTTC
>TRBV11-3|TRBD2|NA|TRBJ2-1
CASSNRLAEKQFF
TGTGCCAGCAGCAACCGCCTAGCGGAGAAGCAGTTCTTC
>TRBV28|TRBD2|many|TRBJ2-7
CASSSSGREYEQYF
TGTGCCAGCAGCTCTAGCGGGAGGGAATACGAGCAGTACTTC
>TRBV28|NA|many|TRBJ1-6
CASSSRELRLSPLHF
TGTGCCAGCAGTTCCAGGGAGCTGAGACTATCACCCCTCCACTTT
>TRBV7-9|NA|many|TRBJ2-3
CASSSNRDPSTDTQYF
TGTGCCAGCAGCTCCAACCGGGACCCTAGCACAGATACGCAGTATTTT
>TRBV13|NA|few|TRBJ2-7
CASSLGGLARNEQYF
TGTGCCAGCAGCTTAGGGGGCCTAGCACGCAACGAGCAGTACTTC
>TRBV5-6|TRBD2|few|TRBJ2-1
CASSSGLAGAHEQFF
TGTGCCAGCAGCTCGGGACTAGCGGGAGCCCATGAGCAGTTCTTC
>TRBV30|TRBD1|few|TRBJ2-7
CAWGQGASYEQYF
TGTGCCTGGGGACAGGGGGCATCCTACGAGCAGTACTTC
>TRBV11-2|NA|many|TRBJ1-6
CASSLVGTSYNSPLHF
TGTGCCAGCAGCTTAGTGGGGACCTCCTATAATTCACCCCTCCACTTT
>TRBV19|TRBD2|few|TRBJ2-1
CASTLAGVGEGHNEQFF
TGTGCCAGTACCCTGGCGGGAGTCGGTGAGGGACACAATGAGCAGTTCTTC
>TRBV12-3/TRBV12-4|NA|many|TRBJ2-1
CASSLNGGHLPEFF
TGTGCCAGCAGTTTAAATGGGGGCCATCTCCCCGAGTTCTTC
>TRBV11-3|TRBD2|NA|TRBJ2-5
CASSVRLAGGDETQYF
TGTGCCAGCAGCGTCCGACTAGCGGGAGGAGATGAGACCCAGTACTTC
>TRBV7-2|NA|many|TRBJ2-7
CASHSGREYEQYF
TGTGCCTCTCACTCAGGCAGGGAATACGAGCAGTACTTC
>TRBV10-3|NA|NA|TRBJ2-1
CAISEKLGDYEQFF
TGTGCCATCAGTGAAAAGTTGGGAGACTATGAGCAGTTCTTC
>TRBV20-1|NA|NA|TRBJ2-1
CSARAGGYEQFF
TGCAGTGCTAGAGCGGGGGGCTATGAGCAGTTCTTC
>TRBV27|NA|many|TRBJ2-7
CASSLSSAAGLYEQYF
TGTGCCAGCAGTTTATCGAGCGCAGCGGGCCTTTACGAGCAGTACTTC
>TRBV5-1|TRBD1|once|TRBJ2-7
CASSPSTGSTLWEQYF
TGCGCCAGCAGCCCCTCGACAGGGAGCACCCTCTGGGAGCAGTACTTC
>TRBV29-1|TRBD1|NA|TRBJ1-1
CSDPFSQGQNTEAFF
TGCAGCGACCCCTTCTCACAGGGGCAGAACACTGAAGCTTTCTTT
>TRBV28|TRBD1|many|TRBJ1-1
CASSSSNFDRGEAFF
TGTGCCAGCAGTTCCTCCAATTTCGACAGGGGTGAAGCTTTCTTT
>TRBV12-3/TRBV12-4|NA|few|TRBJ2-1
CASSLERTAYNEQFF
TGTGCCAGCAGTTTAGAGAGGACAGCCTACAATGAGCAGTTCTTC
>TRBV4-1|NA|NA|TRBJ1-5
CASSQDLGGGSNQPQHF
TGTGCCAGCAGCCAAGATCTTGGAGGCGGCAGCAATCAGCCCCAGCATTTT
>TRBV6-1|NA|few|TRBJ1-3
CASSEARVISGNTIYF
TGTGCCAGCAGTGAAGCACGGGTGATCTCTGGAAACACCATATATTTT
>TRBV6-5|NA|many|TRBJ1-4
CASSSIQGPSEKLFF
TGTGCCAGCAGTTCCATACAGGGCCCGAGTGAAAAACTGTTTTTT
>TRBV5-1|NA|NA|TRBJ1-2
CASSLESNRHYGYTF
TGCGCCAGCAGCTTGGAAAGCAACAGACACTATGGCTACACCTTC
>TRBV27|NA|few|TRBJ2-7
CASSLSKQGYSYEQYF
TGTGCCAGCAGTTTATCGAAGCAGGGATACTCCTACGAGCAGTACTTC
>TRBV7-3|NA|NA|TRBJ2-1
CASSSTGYNEQFF
TGTGCCAGCAGCAGTACAGGTTACAATGAGCAGTTCTTC